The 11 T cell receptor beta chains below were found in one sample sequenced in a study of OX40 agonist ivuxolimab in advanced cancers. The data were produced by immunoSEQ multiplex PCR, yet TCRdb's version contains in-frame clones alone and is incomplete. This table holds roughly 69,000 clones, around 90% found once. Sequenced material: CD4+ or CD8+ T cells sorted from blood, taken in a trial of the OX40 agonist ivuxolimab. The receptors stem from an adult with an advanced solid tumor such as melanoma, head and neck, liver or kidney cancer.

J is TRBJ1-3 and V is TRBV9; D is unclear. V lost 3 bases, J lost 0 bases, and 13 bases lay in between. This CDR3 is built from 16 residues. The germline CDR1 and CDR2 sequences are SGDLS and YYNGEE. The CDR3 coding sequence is TGTGCCAGCAGCGCGGAGCCGACTAGCTCTGGAAACACCATATATTTT. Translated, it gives CASSAEPTSSGNTIYF. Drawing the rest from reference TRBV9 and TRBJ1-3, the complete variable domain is DSGVTQTPKHLITATGQRVTLRCSPRSGDLSVYWYQQSLDQGLQFLIQYYNGEERAKGNILERFSAQQFPDLHSELNLSSLELGDSALYFCASSAEPTSSGNTIYFGEGSWLTVV.

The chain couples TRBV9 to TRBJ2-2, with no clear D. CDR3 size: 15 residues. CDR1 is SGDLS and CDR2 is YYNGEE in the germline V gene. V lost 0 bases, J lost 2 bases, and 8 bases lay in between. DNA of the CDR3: TGTGCCAGCAGCGTAGACAGCGCCAACACCGGGGAGCTGTTTTTT. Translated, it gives CASSVDSANTGELFF.

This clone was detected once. This CDR3 is CAITAEGRSGANVLTF. CDR3 nucleotides: TGTGCCATCACCGCGGAGGGGCGCTCTGGGGCCAACGTCCTGACTTTC. The V and J genes are TRBV10-3 and TRBJ2-6, with D possibly matching TRBD2 (6 bases). Germline-derived CDR1 and CDR2 are ENHRY and SYGVKD. With 7 bases removed from V and 0 bases from J, the gap between germline ends came to 13 bases. This CDR3 is 16 amino acids long.

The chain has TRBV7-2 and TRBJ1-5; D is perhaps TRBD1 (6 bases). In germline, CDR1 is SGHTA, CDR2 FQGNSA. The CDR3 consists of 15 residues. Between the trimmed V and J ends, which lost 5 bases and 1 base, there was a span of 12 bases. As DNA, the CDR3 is TGTGCCAGCAGCCCCAGCAGGGGAAGCAATCAGCCCCAGCATTTT. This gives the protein CASSPSRGSNQPQHF.

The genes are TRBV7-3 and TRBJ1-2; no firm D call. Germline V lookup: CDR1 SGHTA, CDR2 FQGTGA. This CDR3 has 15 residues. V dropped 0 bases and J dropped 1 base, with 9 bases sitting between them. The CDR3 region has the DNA TGTGCCAGCAGCTTAACGGCAGGCGTTAACTATGGCTACACCTTC. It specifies CASSLTAGVNYGYTF.

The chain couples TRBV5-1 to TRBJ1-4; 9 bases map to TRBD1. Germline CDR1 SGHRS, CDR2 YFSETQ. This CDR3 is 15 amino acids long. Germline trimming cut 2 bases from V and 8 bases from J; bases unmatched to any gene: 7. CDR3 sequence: CASSFSRQGGEKLFF. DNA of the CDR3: TGCGCCAGCAGCTTCTCGAGACAGGGGGGCGAAAAACTGTTTTTT.

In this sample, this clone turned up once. The CDR3 coding sequence is TGTGCCAGCAGCGGCAACAGGAGGGAGAACCCCTACGAGCAGTACTTC. Translating it yields CASSGNRRENPYEQYF. The rearrangement joins TRBV11-3 to TRBJ2-7; tentatively, D is TRBD2 (6 bases). In germline, CDR1 is SGHNT, CDR2 YENEEA. Trimming took 5 bases from V and 2 from J, leaving 19 bases between them. This CDR3 has 16 residues.

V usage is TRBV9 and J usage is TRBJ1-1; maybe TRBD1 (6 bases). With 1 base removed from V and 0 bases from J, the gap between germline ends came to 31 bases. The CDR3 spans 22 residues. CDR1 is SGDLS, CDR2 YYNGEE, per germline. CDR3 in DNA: TGTGCCAGCAGCGTATTGAGCCTAAAGGCCCTCGTAATACAGGGAATGAACACTGAAGCTTTCTTT. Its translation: CASSVLSLKALVIQGMNTEAFF.

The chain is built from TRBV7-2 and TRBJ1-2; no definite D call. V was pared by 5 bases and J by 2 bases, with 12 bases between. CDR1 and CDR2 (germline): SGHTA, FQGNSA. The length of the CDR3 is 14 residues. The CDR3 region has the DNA TGTGCCAGCAGCCCCCGGGTGGGGAACTATGGCTACACCTTC. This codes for CASSPRVGNYGYTF.

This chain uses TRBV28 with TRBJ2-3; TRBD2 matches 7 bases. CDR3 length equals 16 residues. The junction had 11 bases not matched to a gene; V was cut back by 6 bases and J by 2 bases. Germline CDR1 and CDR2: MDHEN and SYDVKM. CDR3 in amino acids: CASRLLAVSNTDTQYF. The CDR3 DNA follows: TGTGCCAGCAGACTGCTAGCGGTTTCTAACACAGATACGCAGTATTTT.

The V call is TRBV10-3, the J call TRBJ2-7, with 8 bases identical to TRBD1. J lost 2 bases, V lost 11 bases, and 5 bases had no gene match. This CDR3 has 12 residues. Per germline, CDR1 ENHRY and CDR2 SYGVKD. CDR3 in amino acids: CASQGGTYEQYF. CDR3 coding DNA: TGTGCCTCACAGGGGGGTACCTACGAGCAGTACTTC.